This TCR beta chain was sequenced for a study of human T cells and chemical hapten exposure. On the study more broadly: Largely, small differences in pooled library volume made per-sample TCR yields vary.

Comment on this clonotype: Its specificity is unknown.

Unfractionated whole blood served as the source for total RNA extraction. Overall study findings and caveats: Sensitizing to DPC left TCRs with a frequency above 1 in 1000 unaltered.

Separate cDNA molecules received unique molecular identifiers, which the library attached to them. Original data processing: Sampled TCR counts reached a median of approximately 93,000 per sample, with values ranging from about 20,000 to 700,000. One entry per CDR3 protein, called by TCRdb with MiXCR from the 5' RACE reads. TCRdb's processing, not the authors', yielded these V and J calls. Found here are tens of thousands of distinct CDR3 sequences, 6.5% to 8.5% of them singletons; the top ten hold 2% to 2.5%. V lost 2 bases and J 2 bases, leaving 20 bases between the germline ends. Germline CDR1 reads MNHEY; CDR2 reads SVGEGT. The CDR3 extends over 18 amino acids.

V and J are TRBV6-2 or TRBV6-3 and TRBJ2-3; possibly TRBD1 for D (6 bases). The clonotype was recovered from a male donor in good health. The CDR3 spells CASSYPTTGTTTTDTQYF. Written as DNA, the CDR3 is TGTGCCAGCAGTTACCCCACTACCGGGACAACAACCACAGATACGCAGTATTTT.